This TCR beta chain was documented in a study of T cell responses to AZD1222 COVID-19 vaccine. Trimming removed 4 bases from V and 8 bases from J; junction bases left unmatched: 3. The CDR3 has 14 amino acids. CDR1 is SGHRS and CDR2 is YFSETQ in the germline V gene. Profiling relied on immunoSEQ multiplex PCR, and the TCRdb table lists in-frame clones only, not all of them. This table holds about 170,000 clones, around nine tenths found once. The chain couples TRBV5-1 to TRBJ2-1, with 13 bases fitting TRBD2. The sequence was collected from an adult in good health. Here the sequenced sample was peripheral blood, taken on day 0 of AZD1222 vaccination. The chain's CDR3 is CASSTGLAGDEQFF. The CDR3 coding sequence is TGCGCCAGCAGCACCGGACTAGCGGGAGATGAGCAGTTCTTC.